A single sample is the source of the 5 T cell receptor beta chains below, sequenced in a study of cytomegalovirus exposure and HLA in healthy donors. It was with 60 Vbeta and 13 Jbeta primers that the PCR ran. Sequenced by immunoSEQ multiplex PCR; TCRdb stores in-frame clones only, minus some. Here the sample spans over 150,000 clones, around 84% being singletons. The sequenced sample consisted of PBMCs. These receptors were collected from a man between 25 and 39 years old in good health and CMV-seropositive.

The chain carries TRBV7-2 and TRBJ2-5, with 9 bases fitting TRBD1. J lost 6 bases, V lost 5 bases, and 7 bases had no gene match. The CDR3 length is 14 residues. Germline CDR1 reads SGHTA; CDR2 reads FQGNSA. CDR3 sequence reads: CASSARDRAKTQYF. CDR3 sequence (DNA): TGTGCCAGCAGCGCCCGGGACAGGGCGAAGACCCAGTACTTC.

The chain combines TRBV12-5 with TRBJ1-1, with D uncertain. The germline V gene encodes CDR1 LGHNT and CDR2 FRNRAP. The V and J ends lost 2 bases and 5 bases respectively, with 9 bases between them. CDR3 size: 13 residues. The CDR3 loop reads CASGLTGFTEAFF. In nucleotides, the CDR3 is TGTGCTAGTGGTTTGACGGGGTTTACTGAAGCTTTCTTT.

This chain connects TRBV6-5 to TRBJ2-7; D is possibly TRBD2 (6 bases). CDR1 and CDR2 (germline): MNHEY, SVGAGI. The CDR3 runs to 13 residues. The V and J ends lost 0 bases and 6 bases respectively, with 9 bases between them. The CDR3 DNA is TGTGCCAGCAGTTACTCGGAGGGGATCGAGCAGTACTTC. Protein product: CASSYSEGIEQYF.

The chain joins TRBV7-2 to TRBJ2-3; no clear D. Germline-derived CDR1 and CDR2 are SGHTA and FQGNSA. Trimming took 0 bases from V and 4 from J, leaving 5 bases between them. The CDR3 length is 13 residues. As DNA, the CDR3 is TGTGCCAGCAGCTTAGCGCAGGCAGATACGCAGTATTTT. This sequence encodes CASSLAQADTQYF.

The V gene is TRBV10-1, the J gene TRBJ1-2; 7 bases are a match to TRBD1. The CDR3 sequence is 13 residues long. Trimming at V came to 8 bases and at J to 5 bases, leaving 8 bases not matched to a gene. Germline V gives CDR1 WNHNN, CDR2 SYGVQD (reference sequence). CDR3 coding DNA: TGCGCCAGCTCCGGGACAGAAGTTTATGGCTACACCTTC. Its translation: CASSGTEVYGYTF.